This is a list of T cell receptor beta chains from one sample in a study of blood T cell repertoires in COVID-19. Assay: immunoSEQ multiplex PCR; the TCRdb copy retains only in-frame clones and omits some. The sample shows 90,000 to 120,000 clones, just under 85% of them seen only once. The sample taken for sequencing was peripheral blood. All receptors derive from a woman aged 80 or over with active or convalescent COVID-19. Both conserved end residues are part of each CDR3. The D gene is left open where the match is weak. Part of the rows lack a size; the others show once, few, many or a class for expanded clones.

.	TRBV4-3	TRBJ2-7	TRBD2	CASSRELAEAYEQYF	TGCGCCAGCAGCCGTGAACTAGCGGAGGCCTACGAGCAGTACTTC
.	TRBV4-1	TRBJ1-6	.	CASSQAGAGGSNSPLHF	TGCGCCAGCAGCCAAGCGGGTGCCGGGGGATCCAATTCACCCCTCCACTTT
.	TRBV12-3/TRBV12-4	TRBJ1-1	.	CASRAGTEAFF	TGTGCCAGCAGGGCGGGCACTGAAGCTTTCTTT
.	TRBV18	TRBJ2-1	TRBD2	CASSPIRLAGGHEQFF	TGTGCCAGCTCACCAATTAGACTAGCGGGAGGTCATGAGCAGTTCTTC
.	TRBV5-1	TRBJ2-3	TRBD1	CASSVDRVRADTQYF	TGCGCCAGCAGCGTGGACAGGGTACGGGCAGATACGCAGTATTTT
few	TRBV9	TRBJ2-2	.	CASSVKGQRAGELFF	TGTGCCAGCAGCGTCAAGGGGCAACGGGCCGGGGAGCTGTTTTTT
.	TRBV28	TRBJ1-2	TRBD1	CASSIRDRFYGYTF	TGTGCCAGCAGCATTCGGGACAGATTCTATGGCTACACCTTC
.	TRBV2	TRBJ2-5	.	CASSDMGGSTQYF	TGTGCCAGCAGTGATATGGGGGGATCGACCCAGTACTTC
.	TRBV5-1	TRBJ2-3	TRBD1	CASSLQQGGTDTQYF	TGCGCCAGCAGCTTGCAACAGGGGGGAACAGATACGCAGTATTTT
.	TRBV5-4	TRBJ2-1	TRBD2	CASSLAGGSSYNEQFF	TGTGCCAGCAGCTTGGCGGGCGGGAGCTCCTACAATGAGCAGTTCTTC
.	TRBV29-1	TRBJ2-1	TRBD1	CSVAGTAEQFF	TGCAGCGTGGCAGGGACAGCCGAGCAGTTCTTC
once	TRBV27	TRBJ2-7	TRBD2	CASSLETSGPQYF	TGTGCCAGCAGTTTGGAGACTAGCGGGCCCCAGTACTTC
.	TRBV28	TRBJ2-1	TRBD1	CASSSPGQGWDEQFF	TGTGCCAGCAGTTCGCCGGGACAGGGCTGGGATGAGCAGTTCTTC
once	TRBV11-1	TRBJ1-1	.	CASSWGVDTEAFF	TGTGCCAGCAGCTGGGGGGTTGACACTGAAGCTTTCTTT
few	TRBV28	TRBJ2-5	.	CASSFGDRPQTQYF	TGTGCCAGCAGTTTTGGCGACAGGCCGCAGACCCAGTACTTC
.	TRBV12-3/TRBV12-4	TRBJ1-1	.	CASSLHGTEAFF	TGTGCCAGCAGTTTGCACGGCACTGAAGCTTTCTTT